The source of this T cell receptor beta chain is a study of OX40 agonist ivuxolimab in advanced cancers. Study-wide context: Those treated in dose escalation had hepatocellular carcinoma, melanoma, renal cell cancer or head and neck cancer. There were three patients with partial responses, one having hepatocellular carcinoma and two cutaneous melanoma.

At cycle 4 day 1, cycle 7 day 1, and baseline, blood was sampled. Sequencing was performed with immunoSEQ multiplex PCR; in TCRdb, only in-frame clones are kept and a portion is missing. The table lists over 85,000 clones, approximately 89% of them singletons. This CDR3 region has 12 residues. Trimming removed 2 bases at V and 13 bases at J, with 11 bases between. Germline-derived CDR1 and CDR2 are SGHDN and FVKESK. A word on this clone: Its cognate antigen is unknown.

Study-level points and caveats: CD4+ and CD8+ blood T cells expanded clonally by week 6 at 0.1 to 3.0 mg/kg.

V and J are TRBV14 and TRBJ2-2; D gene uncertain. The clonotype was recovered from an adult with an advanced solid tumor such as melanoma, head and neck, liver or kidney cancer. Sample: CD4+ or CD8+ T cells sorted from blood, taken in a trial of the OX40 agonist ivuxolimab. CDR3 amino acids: CASSQNPVVLFF. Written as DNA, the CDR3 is TGTGCCAGCAGCCAAAACCCAGTTGTGCTGTTTTTT.